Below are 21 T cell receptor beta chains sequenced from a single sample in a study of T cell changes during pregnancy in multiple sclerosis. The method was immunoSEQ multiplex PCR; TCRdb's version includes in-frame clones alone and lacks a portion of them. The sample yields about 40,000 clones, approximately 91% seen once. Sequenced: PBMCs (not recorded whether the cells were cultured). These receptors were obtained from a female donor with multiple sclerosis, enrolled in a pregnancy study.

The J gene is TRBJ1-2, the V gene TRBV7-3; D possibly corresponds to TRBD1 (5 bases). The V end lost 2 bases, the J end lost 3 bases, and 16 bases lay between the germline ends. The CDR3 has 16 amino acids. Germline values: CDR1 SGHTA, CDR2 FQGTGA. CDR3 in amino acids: CASSLYGRGYDYGYTF. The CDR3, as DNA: TGTGCCAGCAGCTTATATGGTCGGGGGTACGACTATGGCTACACCTTC.

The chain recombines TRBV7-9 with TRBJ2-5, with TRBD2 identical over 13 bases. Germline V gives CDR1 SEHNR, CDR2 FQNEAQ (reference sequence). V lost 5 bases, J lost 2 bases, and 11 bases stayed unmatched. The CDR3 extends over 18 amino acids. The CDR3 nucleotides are TGTGCCAGCAGCCCCCGGACTAGCGGGAGTATGGGGCAAGAGACCCAGTACTTC. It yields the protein CASSPRTSGSMGQETQYF.

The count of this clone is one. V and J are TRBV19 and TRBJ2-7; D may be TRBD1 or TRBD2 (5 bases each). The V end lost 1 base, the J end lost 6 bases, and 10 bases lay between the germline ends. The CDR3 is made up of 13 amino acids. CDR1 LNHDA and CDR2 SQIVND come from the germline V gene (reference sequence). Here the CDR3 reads CASSIGGYGEQYF. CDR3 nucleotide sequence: TGTGCCAGTAGTATAGGGGGGTACGGCGAGCAGTACTTC.

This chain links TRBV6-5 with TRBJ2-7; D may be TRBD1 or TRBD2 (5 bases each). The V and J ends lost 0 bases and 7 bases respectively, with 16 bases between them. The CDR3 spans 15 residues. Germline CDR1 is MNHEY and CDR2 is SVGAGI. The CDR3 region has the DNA TGTGCCAGCAGTTACTCCGGGACCTCGGGCATGGAGCAGTACTTC. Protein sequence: CASSYSGTSGMEQYF.

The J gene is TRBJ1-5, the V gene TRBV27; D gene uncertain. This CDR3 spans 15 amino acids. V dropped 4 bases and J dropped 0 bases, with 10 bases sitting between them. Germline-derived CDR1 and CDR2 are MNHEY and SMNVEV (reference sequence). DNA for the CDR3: TGTGCCAGCAGTTCCCGACCTCATAGCAATCAGCCCCAGCATTTT. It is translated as CASSSRPHSNQPQHF.

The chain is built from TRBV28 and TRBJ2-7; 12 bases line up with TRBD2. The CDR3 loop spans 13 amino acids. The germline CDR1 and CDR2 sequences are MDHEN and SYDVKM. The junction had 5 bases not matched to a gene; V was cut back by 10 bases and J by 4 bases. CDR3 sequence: CAITGTSGYEQYF. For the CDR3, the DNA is TGTGCCATTACCGGGACTAGCGGGTACGAGCAGTACTTC.

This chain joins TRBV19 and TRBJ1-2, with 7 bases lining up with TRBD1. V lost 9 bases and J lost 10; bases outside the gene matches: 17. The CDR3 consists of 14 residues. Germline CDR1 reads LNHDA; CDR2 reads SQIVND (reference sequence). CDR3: CASLSFGTASTYTF. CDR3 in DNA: TGTGCCAGCCTATCCTTCGGGACAGCCTCGACCTACACCTTC.

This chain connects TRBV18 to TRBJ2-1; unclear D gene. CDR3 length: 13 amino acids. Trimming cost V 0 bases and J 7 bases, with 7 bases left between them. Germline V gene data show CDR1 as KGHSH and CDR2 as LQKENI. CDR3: CASSPPTPNEQFF. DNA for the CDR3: TGTGCCAGCTCACCACCCACACCAAATGAGCAGTTCTTC.

The CDR3 loop reads CASSSQGEANVLTF. The CDR3 nucleotides read TGCGCCAGCAGCTCTCAGGGAGAGGCCAACGTCCTGACTTTC. The chain has TRBV5-1 and TRBJ2-6; D is possibly TRBD1 or TRBD2 (5 bases each). This CDR3 has 14 amino acids. V was shortened by 3 bases and J by 6 bases, with 10 bases between the two germline ends. In germline, CDR1 is SGHRS, CDR2 YFSETQ.

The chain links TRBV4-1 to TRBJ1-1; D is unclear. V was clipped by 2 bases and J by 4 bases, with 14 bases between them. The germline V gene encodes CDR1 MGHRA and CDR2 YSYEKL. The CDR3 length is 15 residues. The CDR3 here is CASSQSGSRSTEAFF. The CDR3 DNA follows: TGCGCCAGCAGCCAATCGGGCAGTCGGAGCACTGAAGCTTTCTTT.

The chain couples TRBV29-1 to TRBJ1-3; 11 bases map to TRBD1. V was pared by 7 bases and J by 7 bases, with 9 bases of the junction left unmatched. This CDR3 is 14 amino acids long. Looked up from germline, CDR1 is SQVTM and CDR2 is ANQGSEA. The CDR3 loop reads CSAEAGQGDNTIYF. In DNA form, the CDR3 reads TGCAGCGCTGAGGCGGGACAGGGGGACAACACCATATATTTT.

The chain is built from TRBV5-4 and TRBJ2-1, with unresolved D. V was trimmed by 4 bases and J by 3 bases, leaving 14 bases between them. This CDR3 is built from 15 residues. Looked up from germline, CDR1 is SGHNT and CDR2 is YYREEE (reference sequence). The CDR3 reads CASSTGPSGYNEQFF. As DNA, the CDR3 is TGTGCCAGCAGCACCGGACCCAGTGGCTACAATGAGCAGTTCTTC.

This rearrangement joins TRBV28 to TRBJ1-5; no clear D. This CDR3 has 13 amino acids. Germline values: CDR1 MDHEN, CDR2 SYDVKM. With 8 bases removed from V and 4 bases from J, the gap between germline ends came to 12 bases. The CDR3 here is CASRDDLNQPQHF. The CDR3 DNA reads TGTGCCAGCCGCGATGATCTAAATCAGCCCCAGCATTTT.

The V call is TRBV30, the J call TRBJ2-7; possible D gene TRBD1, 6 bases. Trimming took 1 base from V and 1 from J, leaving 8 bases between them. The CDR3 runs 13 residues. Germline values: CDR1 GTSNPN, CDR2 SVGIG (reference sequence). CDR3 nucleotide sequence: TGTGCCTGGAGTGCAGGGGCGTCCTACGAGCAGTACTTC. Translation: CAWSAGASYEQYF.

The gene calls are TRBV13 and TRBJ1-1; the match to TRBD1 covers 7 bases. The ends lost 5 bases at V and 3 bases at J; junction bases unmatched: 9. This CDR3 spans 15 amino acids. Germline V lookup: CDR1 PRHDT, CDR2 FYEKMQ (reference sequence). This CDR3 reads CASSPEQGPYTEAFF. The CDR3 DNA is TGTGCCAGCAGCCCTGAACAGGGGCCCTACACTGAAGCTTTCTTT.

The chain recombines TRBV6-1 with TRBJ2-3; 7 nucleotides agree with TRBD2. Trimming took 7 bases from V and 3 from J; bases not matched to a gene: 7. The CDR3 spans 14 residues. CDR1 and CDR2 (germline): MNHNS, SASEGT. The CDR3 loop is CASNGGRGTDTQYF. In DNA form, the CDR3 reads TGTGCCAGCAATGGGGGGAGGGGTACAGATACGCAGTATTTT.

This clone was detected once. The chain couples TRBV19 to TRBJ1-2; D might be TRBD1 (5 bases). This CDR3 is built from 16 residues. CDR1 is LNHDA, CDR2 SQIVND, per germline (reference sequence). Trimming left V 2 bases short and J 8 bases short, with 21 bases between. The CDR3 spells CASSIIRDLTPGGYTF. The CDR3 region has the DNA TGTGCCAGTAGTATAATTAGGGACCTTACCCCCGGGGGCTACACCTTC. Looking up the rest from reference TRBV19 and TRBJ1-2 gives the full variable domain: DGGITQSPKYLFRKEGQNVTLSCEQNLNHDAMYWYRQDPGQGLRLIYYSQIVNDFQKGDIAEGYSVSREKKESFPLTVTSAQKNPTAFYLCASSIIRDLTPGGYTFGSGTRLTVV.

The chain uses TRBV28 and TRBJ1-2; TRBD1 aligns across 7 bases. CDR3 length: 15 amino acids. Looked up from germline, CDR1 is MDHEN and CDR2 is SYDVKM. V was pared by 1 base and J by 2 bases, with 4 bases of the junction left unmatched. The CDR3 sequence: CASSLFAGGNYGYTF. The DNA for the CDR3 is TGTGCCAGCAGTTTATTTGCAGGGGGGAACTATGGCTACACCTTC.

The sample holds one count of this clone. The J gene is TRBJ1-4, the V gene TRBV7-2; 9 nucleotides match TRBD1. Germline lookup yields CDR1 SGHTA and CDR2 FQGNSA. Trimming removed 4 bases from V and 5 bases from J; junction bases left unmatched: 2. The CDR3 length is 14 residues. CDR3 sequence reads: CASSSQGANEKLFF. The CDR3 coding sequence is TGTGCCAGCAGCTCACAGGGGGCGAATGAAAAACTGTTTTTT.

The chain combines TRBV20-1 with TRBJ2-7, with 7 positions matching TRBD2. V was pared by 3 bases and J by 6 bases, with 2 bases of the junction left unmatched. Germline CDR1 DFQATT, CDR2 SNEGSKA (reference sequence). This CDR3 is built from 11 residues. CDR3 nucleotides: TGCAGTGCTAGGACTAGCCGCGAGCAGTACTTC. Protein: CSARTSREQYF.

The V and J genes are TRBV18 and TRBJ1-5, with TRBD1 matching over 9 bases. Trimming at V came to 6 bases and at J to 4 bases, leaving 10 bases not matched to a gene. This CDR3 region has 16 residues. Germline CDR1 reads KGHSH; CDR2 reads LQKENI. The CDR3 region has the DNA TGTGCCAGCTCCCTAAGAGAGGACAGGGGTAATCAGCCCCAGCATTTT. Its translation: CASSLREDRGNQPQHF.